These 27 T cell receptor beta chains came from one sample sequenced in a study of blood T cell repertoires in COVID-19. The protocol was immunoSEQ multiplex PCR, while the TCRdb copy is restricted to in-frame clones and leaves out a portion. The sample includes approximately 100,000 clones, roughly four fifths seen only once; the top ten take roughly a tenth. Source material: peripheral blood. The receptors were gathered from a human donor in a cohort sampled during active COVID-19.

The rearrangement links TRBV5-5 to TRBJ2-7; TRBD2 matches 8 bases. Losses at the gene ends were 4 bases for V and 3 bases for J; bases not matched to a gene: 6. The CDR3 has 14 amino acids. Germline CDR1 and CDR2: SGHKS and YYEKEE (reference sequence). The CDR3 bases are TGTGCCAGCAGCAGGGACGGGACTAGCTACGAGCAGTACTTC. It codes for CASSRDGTSYEQYF.

The chain combines TRBV4-1 with TRBJ2-2, with 11 bases fitting TRBD2. There are 17 residues in the CDR3. The germline gives CDR1 MGHRA, CDR2 YSYEKL. Unmatched junction bases numbered 1, after V lost 0 bases and J lost 1 base. CDR3 loop: CASSQDGTSGNTGELFF. The DNA of the CDR3 is TGCGCCAGCAGCCAAGACGGGACTAGCGGGAACACCGGGGAGCTGTTTTTT.

The V call is TRBV5-1, the J call TRBJ2-2; 10 bases align to TRBD2. The CDR3 is made up of 20 amino acids. The ends lost 2 bases at V and 2 bases at J; junction bases unmatched: 15. In germline, CDR1 is SGHRS, CDR2 YFSETQ. The CDR3 loop is CASSFPEASGGERNTGELFF. The CDR3 coding sequence is TGCGCCAGCAGCTTCCCAGAGGCTAGCGGGGGAGAAAGAAACACCGGGGAGCTGTTTTTT.

This chain joins TRBV5-1 and TRBJ2-1, with 8 bases lining up with TRBD2. Unmatched junction bases numbered 12, after V lost 4 bases and J lost 3 bases. The CDR3 covers 17 residues. Germline lookup yields CDR1 SGHRS and CDR2 YFSETQ. In DNA form, the CDR3 reads TGCGCCAGCAGCACGGGAGGGGCGGGCGGTTTCTACAATGAGCAGTTCTTC. Amino acids: CASSTGGAGGFYNEQFF.

J is TRBJ1-2 and V is TRBV12-3 or TRBV12-4, with 8 bases fitting TRBD1. The CDR3 runs to 12 residues. The junction had 1 base not matched to a gene; V was cut back by 6 bases and J by 4 bases. The CDR3: CASRTGVYGYTF. CDR3 DNA sequence: TGTGCCAGCAGGACAGGGGTCTATGGCTACACCTTC.

The table lists this clone with many counts. Written as DNA, the CDR3 is TGTGCCAGCAGTTACTCCGGCGGGACCTACGAGCAGTACTTC. Encoded protein: CASSYSGGTYEQYF. The chain employs TRBV6-5 and TRBJ2-7; possibly TRBD2 for D (6 bases). The CDR3 has 14 amino acids. Trimming cost V 0 bases and J 2 bases, with 8 bases left between them. The V gene's germline CDR1 is MNHEY and CDR2 SVGAGI.

The chain has TRBV25-1 and TRBJ2-1, with D tentatively TRBD2 (5 bases). Germline values: CDR1 MGHDK, CDR2 SYGVNS. V lost 8 bases to trimming and J lost 7 bases, with 12 bases between them. The CDR3 loop spans 12 amino acids. The CDR3 region is CASGTRSNEQFF. CDR3 DNA: TGTGCCAGCGGTACTAGGTCTAATGAGCAGTTCTTC.

Turning to this clone: In the same sample, other DNA sequences code for this CDR3. The chain recombines TRBV6-5 with TRBJ1-4; TRBD1 matches 8 bases. The J segment lost 8 bases and the V segment lost 0 bases, leaving 2 bases of the junction unmatched. The germline CDR1 and CDR2 sequences are MNHEY and SVGAGI. CDR3 length equals 14 residues. CDR3 region: CASSYSDRGEKLFF. CDR3 sequence (DNA): TGTGCCAGCAGTTACTCCGACAGGGGAGAAAAACTGTTTTTT.

J is TRBJ1-2 and V is TRBV7-9; no definite D call. Trimming took 8 bases from V and 5 from J, leaving 12 bases between them. This CDR3 has 12 amino acids. The germline gives CDR1 SEHNR, CDR2 FQNEAQ (reference sequence). CDR3 bases: TGTGCCAGCGCTCATTCTCAGTATGGCTACACCTTC. Protein: CASAHSQYGYTF.

The sample holds one count of this clone. V and J are TRBV6-5 and TRBJ2-1, with D perhaps TRBD2 (5 bases). Germline loops: CDR1 MNHEY, CDR2 SVGAGI. Trimming pared 7 bases from V and 4 bases from J, leaving 17 bases between. CDR3 size: 15 residues. The DNA for the CDR3 is TGTGCCAGCACCCCCCACAGCGGAGCTTACAATGAGCAGTTCTTC. Translated, it gives CASTPHSGAYNEQFF.

The V gene is TRBV11-1, the J gene TRBJ1-6; D not resolved. V lost 0 bases and J 6 bases, leaving 9 bases between the germline ends. Germline values: CDR1 SGHAT, CDR2 FQDESV (reference sequence). This CDR3 has 15 amino acids. The CDR3 protein is CASSLAGRANSPLHF. The CDR3 DNA reads as TGTGCCAGCAGCTTAGCCGGGAGGGCTAATTCACCCCTCCACTTT.

The chain couples TRBV9 to TRBJ1-2; possibly TRBD1 for D (5 bases). V was clipped by 0 bases and J by 0 bases, with 12 bases between them. CDR3 size: 16 residues. Germline assignment: CDR1 SGDLS and CDR2 YYNGEE. CDR3 coding DNA: TGTGCCAGCAGCGTAGCTAGCGGGGGGACTAACTATGGCTACACCTTC. It encodes CASSVASGGTNYGYTF.

The chain carries TRBV11-3 and TRBJ2-5; D may be TRBD1 (6 bases). The CDR3 spans 14 residues. Per germline, CDR1 SGHNT and CDR2 YENEEA. Trimming removed 3 bases at V and 5 bases at J, with 13 bases between. CDR3 region: CASSLTGGGETQYF. The CDR3 DNA reads as TGTGCCAGCAGCTTGACAGGAGGAGGCGAGACCCAGTACTTC.

This chain links TRBV11-3 with TRBJ2-7, with 10 nucleotides matching TRBD1. The germline V gene has CDR1 SGHNT and CDR2 YENEEA. CDR3 length equals 15 residues. With 4 bases clipped from V and 4 bases from J, the junction kept 7 bases outside the gene matches. DNA for the CDR3: TGTGCCAGCAGCTCCACGGGACAGGGGTTTTACGAGCAGTACTTC. It yields the protein CASSSTGQGFYEQYF.

V is TRBV9 and J is TRBJ1-1; 8 nucleotides align to TRBD1. In germline, CDR1 is SGDLS, CDR2 YYNGEE. This CDR3 region has 12 residues. Trimming at V came to 4 bases and at J to 11 bases, leaving 7 bases not matched to a gene. As DNA, the CDR3 is TGTGCCAGCAGCTCGGACAGGGCTGGGGCTTTCTTT. Protein sequence: CASSSDRAGAFF. Full variable domain (missing parts from reference TRBV9 and TRBJ1-1): DSGVTQTPKHLITATGQRVTLRCSPRSGDLSVYWYQQSLDQGLQFLIQYYNGEERAKGNILERFSAQQFPDLHSELNLSSLELGDSALYFCASSSDRAGAFFGQGTRLTVV.

The chain joins TRBV28 to TRBJ1-5, with 9 nucleotides matching TRBD1. The CDR3 totals 16 residues. V lost 4 bases to trimming and J lost 5 bases; unmatched junction nucleotides: 9. Germline CDR1 is MDHEN and CDR2 is SYDVKM. Written as DNA, the CDR3 is TGTGCCAGCAGTTCTCCCCCGGGACAGGGCCATCAGCCCCAGCATTTT. It yields the protein CASSSPPGQGHQPQHF.

The chain links TRBV5-6 to TRBJ1-3; 8 nucleotides align to TRBD1. The junction had 8 bases not matched to a gene; V was cut back by 2 bases and J by 4 bases. Germline lookup yields CDR1 SGHDT and CDR2 YYEEEE. The CDR3 loop spans 16 amino acids. CDR3 DNA: TGTGCCAGCAGCTTCCCATCGTCAGGGGGCGGAAACACCATATATTTT. This translates into CASSFPSSGGGNTIYF.

The chain joins TRBV5-8 to TRBJ1-2, with 7 bases lining up with TRBD1. Germline assignment: CDR1 SGHTS and CDR2 YDEGEE. The CDR3 consists of 17 residues. With V trimmed by 0 bases and J by 4 bases, 12 bases remained unmatched. CDR3 bases: TGTGCCAGCAGCTTGGGGCCAAGGGCAGGGGGAAGCTATGGCTACACCTTC. Protein product: CASSLGPRAGGSYGYTF. Full variable domain (rest looked up from reference TRBV5-8 and TRBJ1-2): EAGVTQSPTHLIKTRGQQATLRCSPISGHTSVYWYQQALGLGLQFLLWYDEGEERNRGNFPPRFSGRQFPNYSSELNVNALELEDSALYLCASSLGPRAGGSYGYTFGSGTRLTVV.

CDR3 nucleotides: TGTGCCAGCAGCTTTTGGAGCTCGCGGGAGCAGTTCTTC. Translation: CASSFWSSREQFF. The chain uses TRBV7-3 and TRBJ2-1; no firm D call. Germline CDR1 and CDR2: SGHTA and FQGTGA. This CDR3 is built from 13 residues. Trimming removed 3 bases from V and 10 bases from J, with 13 bases in between.

A single count supports this clone. V and J are TRBV9 and TRBJ1-2; 12 positions match TRBD1. V lost 4 bases, J lost 5 bases, and 9 bases stayed unmatched. The CDR3 contains 16 residues. Germline V gene data show CDR1 as SGDLS and CDR2 as YYNGEE. For the CDR3, the DNA is TGTGCCAGCAGCACCTTTTCGGGACAGGGGGCTTATGGCTACACCTTC. It is translated as CASSTFSGQGAYGYTF.

The genes are TRBV10-3 and TRBJ1-2; 8 bases align to TRBD1. From germline, CDR1 is ENHRY and CDR2 SYGVKD. There are 16 residues in the CDR3. The V segment lost 6 bases and the J segment 2 bases; nucleotides outside the gene matches: 11. DNA of the CDR3: TGTGCCATCAGCAGAATTCCGGGACAGGAGAACTATGGCTACACCTTC. Translating gives CAISRIPGQENYGYTF.

The chain joins TRBV21-1 to TRBJ2-7; the D segment call TRBD2 is taken from the table without a DNA check. TRBV21-1 is a known pseudogene. CDR3 length equals 19 residues. CDR3 residues: CASSSGRTSGRPPSYEQYF. The CDR3 DNA follows: TGTGCCAGCAGCTCCGGGAGGACTAGCGGGAGGCCTCCCTCCTACGAGCAGTACTTC.

About this clone itself: One junction end disagrees with the germline gene, perhaps due to a read error. The chain recombines TRBV15 with TRBJ1-1, with D possibly being TRBD1 (5 bases). This CDR3 has 14 residues. Germline CDR1 LNHNV, CDR2 YYDKDF (reference sequence). Here the CDR3 DNA reads TGTGCCACCAGCCGAGAGAAGCGGGGGACTGAAGCTTTCTTT. Translation gives CATSREKRGTEAFF.

V is TRBV10-3 and J is TRBJ2-6; 7 bases agree with TRBD1. CDR1 ENHRY and CDR2 SYGVKD come from the germline V gene. V dropped 5 bases and J dropped 4; count of bases not matched to a gene: 20. CDR3 length: 20 residues. The CDR3 DNA sequence: TGTGCCATCAGTACCCCTCCGTGGGGGAAGGGGGCAGAGGGGGCCAACGTCCTGACTTTC. It is translated as CAISTPPWGKGAEGANVLTF.

This sequence joins TRBV6-6 and TRBJ2-5, with TRBD2 matching 9 bases. The V gene's germline CDR1 is MNHNY and CDR2 SVGAGI (reference sequence). CDR3 length: 15 residues. The J segment lost 1 base and the V segment lost 0 bases, leaving 0 bases of the junction unmatched. CDR3 coding DNA: TGTGCCAGCAGTTACTCAGCGGGGGGCCAAGAGACCCAGTACTTC. Translated, it gives CASSYSAGGQETQYF.

The J gene is TRBJ1-1, the V gene TRBV15; TRBD1 is a possible D gene (6 bases). The CDR3 has 14 amino acids. Germline loops: CDR1 LNHNV, CDR2 YYDKDF (reference sequence). Trimming took off 8 bases at V and 4 bases at J, with 17 bases between the two ends. CDR3 region: CATVRGGLSTEAFF. The CDR3 DNA follows: TGTGCCACCGTACGGGGGGGGCTGAGCACTGAAGCTTTCTTT.

The chain recombines TRBV7-2 with TRBJ1-2; TRBD1 agrees at 10 bases. J lost 3 bases, V lost 7 bases, and 8 bases had no gene match. The CDR3 runs to 15 residues. Germline CDR1 reads SGHTA; CDR2 reads FQGNSA. CDR3 residues: CASTLQGTGDYGYTF. DNA of the CDR3: TGTGCCAGCACCCTTCAAGGGACAGGGGACTATGGCTACACCTTC.